This TCR beta chain originates from a study of patients and donors after allogeneic stem cell transplantation. Trimming at V came to 8 bases and at J to 8 bases, leaving 9 bases not matched to a gene. From germline, CDR1 is MDHEN and CDR2 SYDVKM. The CDR3 sequence is 14 residues long. TCRdb re-derived calls from the RT-PCR reads in MiXCR, one entry per CDR3 protein. The data contain roughly 230,000 distinct CDR3 sequences, around an eighth of them singletons. This clonotype appeared a few times. The source material was blood, either unsorted or a sorted T cell fraction (not recorded which). V gene TRBV28 combines with J gene TRBJ2-1; 10 nucleotides match TRBD1. This receptor was taken from a human donor who was either an allogeneic HSCT recipient or a stem cell or donor lymphocyte infusion donor (not recorded which). It is not recorded whose cells these are; they may come from a transplant donor. CDR3 in DNA: TGTGCCAGCTCCGACAGGGGGCGCTTCTATGAGCAGTTCTTC. Its protein is CASSDRGRFYEQFF.